This T cell receptor (beta chain) was captured in a study of blood T cell repertoires in COVID-19. The method was immunoSEQ multiplex PCR; TCRdb's version includes in-frame clones alone and lacks a portion of them. The sample contains 250,000 to 350,000 clones, 85% to 90% of which appear only once. V lost 5 bases to trimming and J lost 4 bases, with 9 bases between them. The CDR3 is 13 amino acids. The germline V gene has CDR1 SGHTA and CDR2 FQGNSA. The sample taken for sequencing was PBMCs or T cells enriched from blood (not recorded which). This TCR derives from a woman younger than 35 who had recovered from COVID-19. The V call is TRBV7-2, the J call TRBJ2-1; D not resolved. Here the CDR3 reads CASSNYQYNEQFF. The CDR3 region has the DNA TGTGCCAGCAGCAACTATCAATACAATGAGCAGTTCTTC.